What follows are 23 T cell receptor beta chains derived from one specimen sequenced in a study of patients and donors after allogeneic stem cell transplantation. TCRdb analysed the RT-PCR reads with MiXCR anew, one entry per CDR3 protein. The repertoire consists of 800,000 to 1,000,000 distinct CDR3 sequences, with approximately 18% occurring once and the leading ten covering under 6.5%. Sequencing was carried out using blood, either unsorted or a sorted T cell fraction (not recorded which). These receptors all come from a human donor who was either an allogeneic HSCT recipient or a stem cell or donor lymphocyte infusion donor (not recorded which). It is not recorded whose cells these are; they may come from a transplant donor.

The J gene is TRBJ2-1, the V gene TRBV4-1; D perhaps matches TRBD2 (5 bases). The germline CDR1 and CDR2 sequences are MGHRA and YSYEKL. The ends were cut back, 3 bases at V and 10 bases at J, with 7 bases in the middle. The CDR3 runs 11 residues. The CDR3 sequence is CASSQPGEQFF. Here the CDR3 DNA reads TGCGCCAGCAGCCAGCCGGGAGAGCAGTTCTTC.

The chain employs TRBV7-9 and TRBJ2-5, with 8 bases aligning to TRBD1. CDR1 is SEHNR, CDR2 FQNEAQ, per germline (reference sequence). J was trimmed by 7 bases and V by 3 bases; bases with no gene match: 10. The CDR3 runs 15 residues. The CDR3 loop reads CASSLGGQAQGTQYF. The DNA of the CDR3 is TGTGCCAGCAGCTTGGGGGGACAGGCCCAGGGGACCCAGTACTTC.

Turning to this clonotype: One end of the junction is discordant with germline, which a read error may explain. The chain has TRBV24-1 and TRBJ1-2; D not certain. CDR3 length: 15 amino acids. The germline gives CDR1 KGHDR, CDR2 SFDVKD. In nucleotides, the CDR3 is TGTCCCACCAGTGATGGGATAGCGCCTTCCTATGGCTACACCTTC. The encoded protein is CPTSDGIAPSYGYTF.

The chain couples TRBV11-1 to TRBJ2-1; TRBD2 might be the D (5 bases). The germline V and J ends were trimmed by 4 bases and 1 base, with 17 bases remaining between them. CDR1 is SGHAT and CDR2 is FQDESV in the germline V gene (reference sequence). CDR3 length: 17 residues. CDR3 DNA sequence: TGTGCCAGCAGCTCTCGGAGGCCGGTCCTATCCTACAATGAGCAGTTCTTC. This gives the protein CASSSRRPVLSYNEQFF.

As to this clonotype: An end of the junction does not agree with germline; a read error may underlie this. The chain employs TRBV7-7 and TRBJ1-2; TRBD1 is a possible D gene (5 bases). CDR1 is SSHAT, CDR2 FNYEAQ, per germline (reference sequence). The CDR3 runs 17 residues. The CDR3 is CASSPGIRDLPNYGYTF. The CDR3 DNA is TGTGCTAGCAGCCCAGGAATCCGGGACCTTCCCAACTATGGCTACACCTTC.

The table lists this clonotype with a few counts. The CDR3 nucleotides read TGTGCCAGCAGTGAAGCGATAAGGAACACTGAAGCTTTCTTT. It codes for CASSEAIRNTEAFF. The gene calls are TRBV6-1 and TRBJ1-1; D is unresolved. The CDR3 runs 14 residues. V was clipped by 0 bases and J by 1 base, with 6 bases between them. Germline lookup yields CDR1 MNHNS and CDR2 SASEGT.

The V and J genes are TRBV7-9 and TRBJ2-7; 12 bases fit TRBD2. Germline V gene data show CDR1 as SEHNR and CDR2 as FQNEAQ (reference sequence). The V and J ends lost 5 bases and 4 bases, in that order; junction bases with no gene match: 12. The length of the CDR3 is 17 residues. The CDR3 region has the DNA TGTGCCAGCAGCCCCGAGGGGTTAGGGACTAGCGGGTACGAGCAGTACTTC. It specifies CASSPEGLGTSGYEQYF.

This clonotype was counted between two and nine times. This chain joins TRBV27 and TRBJ1-6, with D unclear. Trimming shortened V by 5 bases and J by 6 bases, and 8 bases separated the two germline ends. The germline V gene encodes CDR1 MNHEY and CDR2 SMNVEV (reference sequence). The CDR3 covers 13 residues. CDR3 amino acids: CASSVVGNSPLHF. CDR3 coding DNA: TGTGCCAGCAGTGTAGTGGGTAATTCACCCCTCCACTTT.

The chain carries TRBV27 and TRBJ1-5; tentative D call: TRBD1 (5 bases). CDR1 is MNHEY, CDR2 SMNVEV, per germline (reference sequence). V lost 0 bases and J 6 bases, leaving 18 bases between the germline ends. This CDR3 region has 17 residues. This CDR3 reads CASSLSGGLMTGQPQHF. The CDR3 DNA is TGTGCCAGCAGTTTATCGGGGGGGTTGATGACGGGTCAGCCCCAGCATTTT.

This clonotype was observed a handful of times. The chain has TRBV29-1 and TRBJ2-4; D perhaps matches TRBD2 (5 bases). CDR3 length: 13 residues. Per the germline V gene, CDR1 is SQVTM and CDR2 is ANQGSEA. V lost 4 bases and J lost 5, with 12 bases in between. The CDR3 sequence is CSVVVGDQNIQYF. The CDR3 DNA follows: TGCAGCGTTGTGGTCGGGGATCAAAACATTCAGTACTTC.

The V gene is TRBV30, the J gene TRBJ2-7; D is unresolved. The length of the CDR3 is 12 residues. Trimming pared 3 bases from V and 7 bases from J, leaving 13 bases between. CDR1 and CDR2 from the germline V gene are GTSNPN and SVGIG (reference sequence). The CDR3 DNA sequence: TGTGCCTGGAGCCAACAACGAACAGAGCAGTACTTC. Translated, it gives CAWSQQRTEQYF.

The chain carries TRBV7-3 and TRBJ2-1; the D gene is possibly TRBD2 (6 bases). This CDR3 spans 16 amino acids. Germline CDR1 reads SGHTA; CDR2 reads FQGTGA. With 4 bases removed from V and 4 bases from J, the gap between germline ends came to 17 bases. This chain's CDR3 is CASSSTVGTGYNEQFF. Written as DNA, the CDR3 is TGTGCCAGCAGCTCAACCGTCGGGACTGGTTACAATGAGCAGTTCTTC.

This clonotype occurred a few times. J is TRBJ1-4 and V is TRBV29-1; D perhaps matches TRBD1 (6 bases). Germline CDR1 reads SQVTM; CDR2 reads ANQGSEA. The CDR3 runs to 13 residues. V lost 6 bases to trimming and J lost 7 bases, with 15 bases between them. The CDR3 sequence: CSVTRQDGEKLFF. In nucleotides, the CDR3 is TGCAGCGTGACCCGACAGGACGGTGAAAAACTGTTTTTT.

This clonotype has just a few counts. The chain recombines TRBV4-2 with TRBJ2-2; weak D call: TRBD2 (6 bases). The CDR3 extends over 16 amino acids. Germline assignment: CDR1 LGHNA and CDR2 YNFKEQ. Trimming left V 5 bases short and J 2 bases short, with 15 bases between. CDR3 loop: CASSRVGRGNTGELFF. CDR3 DNA sequence: TGTGCCAGCAGCAGGGTCGGGCGGGGTAACACCGGGGAGCTGTTTTTT.

This clonotype was seen a few times. The CDR3 DNA follows: TGCGCCAGCAGCCAAGAGGTGGTCCGGGCAGACTACTCTGGAAACACCATATATTTT. This encodes CASSQEVVRADYSGNTIYF. The chain has TRBV4-3 and TRBJ1-3, with no clear D. CDR1 is LGHNA and CDR2 is YSLEER in the germline V gene. The CDR3 length is 19 residues. The V end lost 0 bases, the J end lost 0 bases, and 18 bases lay between the germline ends.

This chain uses TRBV20-1 with TRBJ2-3; D could derive from TRBD1 or TRBD2 (6 bases each). CDR1 and CDR2 (germline): DFQATT, SNEGSKA (reference sequence). The CDR3 loop spans 13 amino acids. V was trimmed by 5 bases and J by 5 bases, leaving 14 bases between them. CDR3 nucleotides: TGCAGTGCTCGGGGGCCCCGCAAAGATACGCAGTATTTT. Residues: CSARGPRKDTQYF.

The chain combines TRBV27 with TRBJ1-2; TRBD1 agrees at 9 bases. Per the germline V gene, CDR1 is MNHEY and CDR2 is SMNVEV (reference sequence). J gave up 3 bases and V 6 bases, and 11 bases lay outside the gene matches. The CDR3 runs to 16 residues. CDR3 nucleotide sequence: TGTGCCAGCAGCTCGGACAGGGGACGGTTGGACTATGGCTACACCTTC. Translating it yields CASSSDRGRLDYGYTF.

Only a few counts were recorded for this clonotype. The rearrangement joins TRBV12-3 or TRBV12-4 to TRBJ2-1; TRBD2 agrees at 8 bases. J was trimmed by 7 bases and V by 6 bases; bases with no gene match: 11. CDR3 size: 15 residues. The CDR3 DNA follows: TGTGCCAGCAGCCGTCCACGGGGGGGACAAAATGAGCAGTTCTTC. Protein product: CASSRPRGGQNEQFF.

This chain links TRBV4-1 with TRBJ2-1, with no clear D. From germline, CDR1 is MGHRA and CDR2 YSYEKL. The CDR3 consists of 12 residues. V was pared by 3 bases and J by 6 bases, with 6 bases between. The CDR3, as DNA: TGCGCCAGCAGCCAGCTTCTCAATGAGCAGTTCTTC. It translates to CASSQLLNEQFF.

This clonotype has just a few counts. The V and J genes are TRBV4-1 and TRBJ2-2, with 8 positions matching TRBD2. Trimming took 0 bases from V and 3 from J; bases not matched to a gene: 15. CDR3 length: 20 amino acids. CDR1 is MGHRA and CDR2 is YSYEKL in the germline V gene. Written as DNA, the CDR3 is TGCGCCAGCAGCCAAGAGGTCAGTTTGAGCGGGAGCGTATACACCGGGGAGCTGTTTTTT. It codes for CASSQEVSLSGSVYTGELFF.

The rearrangement joins TRBV3-1 to TRBJ2-1; no definite D call. V was trimmed by 3 bases and J by 9 bases, leaving 9 bases between them. Germline values: CDR1 LGHDT, CDR2 YNNKEL (reference sequence). This CDR3 has 12 residues. The CDR3 is CASSHSWSEQFF. CDR3 sequence (DNA): TGTGCCAGCAGCCATTCGTGGAGTGAGCAGTTCTTC.

This clonotype was seen ten or more times. The rearrangement joins TRBV7-9 to TRBJ1-5; 8 bases align to TRBD1. Germline loops: CDR1 SEHNR, CDR2 FQNEAQ (reference sequence). V lost 5 bases and J lost 4; bases outside the gene matches: 7. This CDR3 is built from 15 residues. The CDR3 DNA sequence: TGTGCCAGCAGCGGGGGACAGGTACAAAATCAGCCCCAGCATTTT. Protein: CASSGGQVQNQPQHF. Full variable domain (rest looked up from reference TRBV7-9 and TRBJ1-5): DTGVSQNPRHKITKRGQNVTFRCDPISEHNRLYWYRQTLGQGPEFLTYFQNEAQLEKSRLLSDRFSAERPKGSFSTLEIQRTEQGDSAMYLCASSGGQVQNQPQHFGDGTRLSIL.

Many counts were recorded for this clonotype. The chain is built from TRBV12-3 or TRBV12-4 and TRBJ1-5; possibly TRBD1 for D (5 bases). Trimming pared 8 bases from V and 7 bases from J, leaving 18 bases between. The CDR3 has 14 residues. The CDR3 here is CASSGGGKVQPQHF. The CDR3 bases are TGTGCCAGCTCGGGGGGAGGGAAGGTACAGCCCCAGCATTTT.